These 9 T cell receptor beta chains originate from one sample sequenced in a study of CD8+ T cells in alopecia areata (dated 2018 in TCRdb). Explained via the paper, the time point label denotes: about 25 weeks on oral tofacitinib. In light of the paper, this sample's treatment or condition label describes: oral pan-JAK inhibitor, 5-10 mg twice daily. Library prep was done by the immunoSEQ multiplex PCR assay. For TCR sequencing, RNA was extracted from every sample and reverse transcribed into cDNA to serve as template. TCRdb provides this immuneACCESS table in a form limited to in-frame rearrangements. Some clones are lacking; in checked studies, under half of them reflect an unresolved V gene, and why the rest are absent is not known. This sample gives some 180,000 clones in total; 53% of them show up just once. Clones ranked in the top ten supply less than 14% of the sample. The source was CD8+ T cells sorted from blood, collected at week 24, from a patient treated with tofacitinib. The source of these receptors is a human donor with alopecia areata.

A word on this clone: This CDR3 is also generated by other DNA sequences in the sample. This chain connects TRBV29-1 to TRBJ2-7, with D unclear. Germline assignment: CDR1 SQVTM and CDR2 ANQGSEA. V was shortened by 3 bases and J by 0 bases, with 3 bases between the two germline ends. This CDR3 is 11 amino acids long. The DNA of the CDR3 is TGCAGCGTTGAGTACTCCTACGAGCAGTACTTC. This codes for CSVEYSYEQYF.

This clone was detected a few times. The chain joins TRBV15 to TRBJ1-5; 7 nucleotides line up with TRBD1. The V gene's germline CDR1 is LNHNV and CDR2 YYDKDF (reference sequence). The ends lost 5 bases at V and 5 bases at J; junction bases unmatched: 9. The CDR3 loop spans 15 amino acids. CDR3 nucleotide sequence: TGTGCCACCAGCCTTCGACAGGGCGTAGATCAGCCCCAGCATTTT. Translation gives CATSLRQGVDQPQHF.

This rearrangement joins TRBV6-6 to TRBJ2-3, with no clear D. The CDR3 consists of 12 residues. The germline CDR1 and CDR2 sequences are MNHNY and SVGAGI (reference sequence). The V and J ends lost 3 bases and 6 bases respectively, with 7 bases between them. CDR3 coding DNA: TGTGCCAGCAGTTATCTTGTTGATACGCAGTATTTT. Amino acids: CASSYLVDTQYF.

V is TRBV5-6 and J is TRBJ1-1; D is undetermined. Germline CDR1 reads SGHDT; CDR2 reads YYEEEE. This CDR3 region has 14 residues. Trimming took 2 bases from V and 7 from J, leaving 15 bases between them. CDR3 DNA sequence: TGTGCCAGCAGCTTAATGATCGATCTGTTTGAAGCTTTCTTT. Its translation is CASSLMIDLFEAFF.

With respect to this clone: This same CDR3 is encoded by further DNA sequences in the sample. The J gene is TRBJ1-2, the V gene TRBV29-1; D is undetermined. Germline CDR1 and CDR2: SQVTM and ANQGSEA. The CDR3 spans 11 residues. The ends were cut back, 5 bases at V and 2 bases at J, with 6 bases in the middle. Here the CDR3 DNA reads TGCAGCGTTCCGGAAAACTATGGCTACACCTTC. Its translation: CSVPENYGYTF.

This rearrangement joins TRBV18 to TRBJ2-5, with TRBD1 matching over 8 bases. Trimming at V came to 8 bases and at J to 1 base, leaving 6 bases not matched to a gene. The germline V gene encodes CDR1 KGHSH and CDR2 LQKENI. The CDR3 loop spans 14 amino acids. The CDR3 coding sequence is TGTGCCAGCGCCTGGGGGACAGGCCAAGAGACCCAGTACTTC. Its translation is CASAWGTGQETQYF. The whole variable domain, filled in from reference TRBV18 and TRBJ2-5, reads NAGVMQNPRHLVRRRGQEARLRCSPMKGHSHVYWYRQLPEEGLKFMVYLQKENIIDESGMPKERFSAEFPKEGPSILRIQQVVRGDSAAYFCASAWGTGQETQYFGPGTRLLVL.

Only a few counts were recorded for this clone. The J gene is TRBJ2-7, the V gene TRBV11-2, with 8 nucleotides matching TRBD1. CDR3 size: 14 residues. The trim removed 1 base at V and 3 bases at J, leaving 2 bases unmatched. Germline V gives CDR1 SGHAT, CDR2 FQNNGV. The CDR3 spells CASSLGTGLYEQYF. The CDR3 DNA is TGTGCCAGCAGCTTAGGGACAGGGCTCTACGAGCAGTACTTC.

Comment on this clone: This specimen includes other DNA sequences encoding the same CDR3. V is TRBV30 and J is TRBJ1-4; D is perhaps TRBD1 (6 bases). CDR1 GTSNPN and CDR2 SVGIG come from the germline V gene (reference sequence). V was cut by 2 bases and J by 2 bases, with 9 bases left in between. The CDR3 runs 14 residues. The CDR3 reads CAWSSGATNEKLFF. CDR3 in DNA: TGTGCCTGGAGTTCGGGGGCTACTAATGAAAAACTGTTTTTT.

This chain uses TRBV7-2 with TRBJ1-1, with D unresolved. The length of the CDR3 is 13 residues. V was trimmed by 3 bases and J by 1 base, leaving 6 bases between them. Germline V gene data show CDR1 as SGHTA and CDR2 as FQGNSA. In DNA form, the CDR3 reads TGTGCCAGCAGCTTTGCGGGGAACACTGAAGCTTTCTTT. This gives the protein CASSFAGNTEAFF.